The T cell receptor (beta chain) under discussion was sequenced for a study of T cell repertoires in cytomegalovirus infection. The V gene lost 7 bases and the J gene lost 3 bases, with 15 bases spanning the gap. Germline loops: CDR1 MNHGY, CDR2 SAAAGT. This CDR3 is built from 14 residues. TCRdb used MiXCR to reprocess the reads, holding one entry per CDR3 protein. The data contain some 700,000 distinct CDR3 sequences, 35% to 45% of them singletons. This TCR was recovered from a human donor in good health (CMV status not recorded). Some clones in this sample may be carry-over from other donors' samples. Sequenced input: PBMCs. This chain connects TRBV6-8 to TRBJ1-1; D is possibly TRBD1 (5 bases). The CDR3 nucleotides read TGTGCCAGCAACGACGGGGGTTCGTACACTGAAGCTTTCTTT. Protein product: CASNDGGSYTEAFF.